This T cell receptor (beta chain) was found in a study of spatial heterogeneity in lung cancer. Study details: Sequence detection consistently recorded a greater number of beta-chain than alpha-chain sequences.

Germline CDR1 MNHEY, CDR2 SVGAGI. The CDR3 loop spans 15 amino acids. The V and J ends lost 2 bases and 0 bases respectively, with 8 bases between them. Of note for this clonotype: Its antigen is unknown.

As for time point: blood at routine non-recurrence follow-up after resection. Whole RNA from tumor, nontumor lung or frozen PBMC was sequenced unsorted. Each TCR cDNA molecule carried a unique molecular identifier. TCRdb passed the 5' RACE reads through MiXCR, listing each CDR3 protein once. The sample records roughly 120,000 distinct CDR3 sequences, 9% to 15% being singletons. Study-level findings and limits: Follow-up blood showed ubiquitous expanded tumor TCRs less than blood at resection did.

The chain employs TRBV6-5 and TRBJ1-5; no definite D call. Here the sequenced sample was PBMCs, taken at follow-up. This clonotype originated in a male donor with early-stage non-small cell lung cancer. CDR3 bases: TGTGCCAGCAGTTACAGGCAGGATAGCAATCAGCCCCAGCATTTT. It yields the protein CASSYRQDSNQPQHF.